The 25 T cell receptor beta chains given below trace back to one sample, sequenced in a study of T cell changes during pregnancy in multiple sclerosis. Here immunoSEQ multiplex PCR was the method, and the copy in TCRdb shows in-frame clones only, minus some. Here the sample spans some 36,000 clones, approximately 91% being singletons. Sequenced here: CD4+ T cells from peripheral blood mononuclear cells, sampled in the second trimester of pregnancy. The receptors derive from a female donor with multiple sclerosis, enrolled in a pregnancy study.

This clone showed up just a few times. Written as DNA, the CDR3 is TGCGCCAGCAGTGTTGCCAGGGGGGAAAAACTGTTTTTT. This encodes CASSVARGEKLFF. The chain couples TRBV10-1 to TRBJ1-4; 7 nucleotides agree with TRBD1. The CDR3 has 13 residues. V trimming: 4 bases; J trimming: 8 bases; junction bases outside the gene matches: 4. From germline, CDR1 is WNHNN and CDR2 SYGVQD (reference sequence).

The chain joins TRBV5-1 to TRBJ1-1; D is unresolved. The CDR3 sequence is 12 residues long. V gave up 4 bases and J gave up 7 bases, with 11 bases separating them. CDR1 and CDR2 (germline): SGHRS, YFSETQ. The CDR3 region is CASSTRGDEAFF. The CDR3 coding sequence is TGCGCCAGCAGCACCCGGGGTGATGAAGCTTTCTTT.

V usage is TRBV4-2 and J usage is TRBJ2-2; tentatively, D is TRBD1 (5 bases). CDR1 is LGHNA and CDR2 is YNFKEQ in the germline V gene. The CDR3 sequence is 16 residues long. V gave up 3 bases and J gave up 4 bases, with 15 bases separating them. CDR3 bases: TGTGCCAGCAGCCAGGCGAAGGGGTCGGGCACCGGGGAGCTGTTTTTT. This codes for CASSQAKGSGTGELFF.

This clone has a single count. This chain joins TRBV19 and TRBJ2-3, with a possible D match to TRBD2 (5 bases). The CDR3 sequence is 17 residues long. Trimming took off 0 bases at V and 4 bases at J, with 17 bases between the two ends. Germline V gene data show CDR1 as LNHDA and CDR2 as SQIVND (reference sequence). The CDR3 is CASSIEGRGAGPDTQYF. Written as DNA, the CDR3 is TGTGCCAGTAGTATAGAGGGAAGAGGCGCGGGCCCAGATACGCAGTATTTT.

This chain joins TRBV11-1 and TRBJ2-7, with D perhaps matching TRBD1 (7 bases). The germline V gene encodes CDR1 SGHAT and CDR2 FQDESV (reference sequence). Trimming shortened V by 10 bases and J by 0 bases, and 13 bases separated the two germline ends. The CDR3 sequence is 13 residues long. CDR3 loop: CATRDSRSYEQYF. The CDR3 DNA is TGTGCCACGCGGGACAGCCGCTCCTACGAGCAGTACTTC.

This chain joins TRBV30 and TRBJ2-5, with TRBD1 matching over 7 bases. J lost 1 base, V lost 7 bases, and 3 bases had no gene match. This CDR3 has 12 amino acids. Germline V CDR1 and CDR2: GTSNPN, SVGIG (reference sequence). CDR3 region: CAYRDSQETQYF. The DNA of the CDR3 is TGTGCCTACCGGGACAGCCAAGAGACCCAGTACTTC. Filled out from reference TRBV30 and TRBJ2-5, the complete variable domain reads SQTIHQWPATLVQPVGSPLSLECTVEGTSNPNLYWYRQAAGRGLQLLFYSVGIGQISSEVPQNLSASRPQDRQFILSSKKLLLSDSGFYLCAYRDSQETQYFGPGTRLLVL.

The V gene is TRBV5-1, the J gene TRBJ1-3; possibly TRBD1 for D (6 bases). There are 15 residues in the CDR3. The germline CDR1 and CDR2 sequences are SGHRS and YFSETQ. V was shortened by 0 bases and J by 1 base, with 8 bases between the two germline ends. CDR3 DNA: TGCGCCAGCAGCTTGGCCAGGGGATCTGGAAACACCATATATTTT. This translates into CASSLARGSGNTIYF.

The chain carries TRBV7-9 and TRBJ2-5; D gene unclear. Trimming stripped 1 base from V and 1 base from J, with 10 bases between. Germline V gene data show CDR1 as SEHNR and CDR2 as FQNEAQ (reference sequence). This CDR3 region has 15 residues. CDR3 sequence reads: CASSLGVSGQETQYF. The DNA for the CDR3 is TGTGCCAGCAGCTTAGGTGTTTCGGGCCAAGAGACCCAGTACTTC. Filled out from reference TRBV7-9 and TRBJ2-5, the complete variable domain reads DTGVSQNPRHKITKRGQNVTFRCDPISEHNRLYWYRQTLGQGPEFLTYFQNEAQLEKSRLLSDRFSAERPKGSFSTLEIQRTEQGDSAMYLCASSLGVSGQETQYFGPGTRLLVL.

The V call is TRBV28, the J call TRBJ2-7, with D possibly TRBD1 on 5 matching bases. The germline V gene encodes CDR1 MDHEN and CDR2 SYDVKM. The CDR3 has 12 residues. V was shortened by 8 bases and J by 2 bases, with 10 bases between the two germline ends. In DNA, the CDR3 is TGTGCCAGCTTAGGGGCCACCTACGAGCAGTACTTC. Protein: CASLGATYEQYF.

This sequence joins TRBV7-6 and TRBJ1-1; no definite D call. Germline V gene sequence: CDR1 SGHVS, CDR2 FNYEAQ. Trimming pared 1 base from V and 0 bases from J, leaving 9 bases between. The CDR3 runs to 15 residues. The CDR3 loop is CASSLGGAMNTEAFF. The CDR3 coding sequence is TGTGCCAGCAGCTTAGGGGGAGCTATGAACACTGAAGCTTTCTTT. Filled out from reference TRBV7-6 and TRBJ1-1, the complete variable domain reads GAGVSQSPRYKVTKRGQDVALRCDPISGHVSLYWYRQALGQGPEFLTYFNYEAQQDKSGLPNDRFSAERPEGSISTLTIQRTEQRDSAMYRCASSLGGAMNTEAFFGQGTRLTVV.

This clone was counted between two and nine times. The chain has TRBV2 and TRBJ1-6; TRBD1 agrees at 7 bases. V shed 4 bases, J shed 7 bases, and the junction held 7 bases outside the gene matches. The CDR3 loop spans 15 amino acids. Germline CDR1 SNHLY, CDR2 FYNNEI. The CDR3 loop is CASSGLSTGNSPLHF. The CDR3 coding sequence is TGTGCCAGCAGTGGCCTATCGACAGGGAATTCACCCCTCCACTTT.

This clone has only one observation. The chain uses TRBV4-3 and TRBJ2-2; D perhaps matches TRBD1 (6 bases). CDR1 LGHNA and CDR2 YSLEER come from the germline V gene. With 1 base removed from V and 7 bases from J, the gap between germline ends came to 13 bases. The CDR3 sequence is 15 residues long. CDR3 nucleotide sequence: TGCGCCAGCAGCCAAGGTCACAGGGCGGACGGGGAGCTGTTTTTT. Translated: CASSQGHRADGELFF.

The chain uses TRBV4-2 and TRBJ1-1, with unresolved D. Trimming took 4 bases from V and 1 from J, leaving 10 bases between them. The CDR3 spans 14 residues. Germline-derived CDR1 and CDR2 are LGHNA and YNFKEQ. CDR3 protein: CASSRAPGNTEAFF. The CDR3 bases are TGTGCCAGCAGCCGGGCCCCAGGGAACACTGAAGCTTTCTTT.

The chain has TRBV11-3 and TRBJ2-6; D is ambiguous. Germline V gene lookup returns CDR1 SGHNT and CDR2 YENEEA. The CDR3 length is 17 residues. The ends were cut back, 4 bases at V and 1 base at J, with 14 bases in the middle. Here the CDR3 reads CASSSRPLRSGANVLTF. For the CDR3, the DNA is TGTGCCAGCAGCTCCCGTCCACTGAGGTCTGGGGCCAACGTCCTGACTTTC.

This clone was detected a few times. The V and J genes are TRBV11-3 and TRBJ1-1; maybe TRBD1 (5 bases). CDR1 and CDR2 (germline): SGHNT, YENEEA. The CDR3 spans 14 residues. Trimming pared 7 bases from V and 2 bases from J, leaving 14 bases between. CDR3 DNA: TGTGCCAGCACCAAACGGGGGGGAAACACTGAAGCTTTCTTT. It specifies CASTKRGGNTEAFF.

CDR3 sequence reads: CAWSVPGSPAEAFF. CDR3 in DNA: TGTGCCTGGAGTGTACCCGGGTCCCCCGCTGAAGCTTTCTTT. V gene TRBV30 combines with J gene TRBJ1-1; D gene uncertain. Germline CDR1 is GTSNPN and CDR2 is SVGIG (reference sequence). Trimming removed 0 bases from V and 6 bases from J, with 14 bases in between. The CDR3 is 14 residues long.

The V gene is TRBV6-5, the J gene TRBJ2-5, with 14 bases fitting TRBD2. CDR1 and CDR2 (germline): MNHEY, SVGAGI. This CDR3 has 15 amino acids. The ends lost 6 bases at V and 5 bases at J; junction bases unmatched: 5. CDR3 coding DNA: TGTGCCAGCAGCCCGGGACTAGCGGGAGTGGAGACCCAGTACTTC. As protein: CASSPGLAGVETQYF.

The chain combines TRBV4-2 with TRBJ2-3, with no clear D. Germline-derived CDR1 and CDR2 are LGHNA and YNFKEQ. With 1 base removed from V and 5 bases from J, the gap between germline ends came to 10 bases. This CDR3 contains 14 residues. In DNA form, the CDR3 reads TGTGCCAGCAGCCAAGCTCGAGCGCTAGATACGCAGTATTTT. Its translation: CASSQARALDTQYF.

This chain connects TRBV7-9 to TRBJ1-3; 7 nucleotides agree with TRBD1. Germline lookup yields CDR1 SEHNR and CDR2 FQNEAQ (reference sequence). The CDR3 extends over 17 amino acids. Trimming removed 3 bases from V and 0 bases from J; junction bases left unmatched: 8. This chain's CDR3 is CASSFSGTVNSGNTIYF. CDR3 nucleotides: TGTGCCAGCAGCTTCTCCGGGACAGTTAACTCTGGAAACACCATATATTTT.

The chain joins TRBV5-1 to TRBJ1-3; the match to TRBD1 covers 7 bases. The trim removed 4 bases at V and 2 bases at J, leaving 15 bases unmatched. Per germline, CDR1 SGHRS and CDR2 YFSETQ. CDR3 length: 18 residues. CDR3 in DNA: TGCGCCAGCAGCCGAGGGGGCGACCGGGCCGCAGCTGGAAACACCATATATTTT. Protein: CASSRGGDRAAAGNTIYF.

This chain connects TRBV21-1 to TRBJ1-2; TRBD1 is the table's D call, not checked against the DNA. TRBV21-1 is a known pseudogene. The CDR3 spans 17 residues. The CDR3 bases are TGTGCCTATGGGCCCTCCGGGACAGGGTGGAGGAACTATGGCTACACCTTC. It translates to CAYGPSGTGWRNYGYTF.

This chain uses TRBV5-1 with TRBJ2-3, with TRBD2 matching over 9 bases. V lost 3 bases and J lost 2; bases outside the gene matches: 7. This CDR3 contains 16 residues. CDR1 and CDR2 (germline): SGHRS, YFSETQ. Here the CDR3 DNA reads TGCGCCAGCAGCTCCTCGAGCGGGAGGAACACAGATACGCAGTATTTT. Amino acids: CASSSSSGRNTDTQYF.

V is TRBV11-2 and J is TRBJ2-1, with TRBD1 identical over 8 bases. Unmatched junction bases numbered 5, after V lost 1 base and J lost 9 bases. CDR3 length equals 14 residues. Germline-derived CDR1 and CDR2 are SGHAT and FQNNGV. CDR3: CASSLGQGAVEQFF. CDR3 bases: TGTGCCAGCAGCTTAGGGCAGGGGGCGGTTGAGCAGTTCTTC.

The chain recombines TRBV5-1 with TRBJ1-1; 7 bases line up with TRBD1. The CDR3 contains 15 residues. Unmatched junction bases numbered 13, after V lost 7 bases and J lost 4 bases. Germline V lookup: CDR1 SGHRS, CDR2 YFSETQ. This chain's CDR3 is CASCEGAVLGTEAFF. In DNA form, the CDR3 reads TGCGCCAGCTGCGAGGGGGCAGTTTTAGGCACTGAAGCTTTCTTT.

The rearrangement uses TRBV5-1 and TRBJ1-1, with D unresolved. Trimming cost V 0 bases and J 3 bases, with 12 bases left between them. The CDR3 sequence is 15 residues long. Germline assignment: CDR1 SGHRS and CDR2 YFSETQ. Written as DNA, the CDR3 is TGCGCCAGCAGCTTGGTATCGGGGTCGGACACTGAAGCTTTCTTT. It yields the protein CASSLVSGSDTEAFF.